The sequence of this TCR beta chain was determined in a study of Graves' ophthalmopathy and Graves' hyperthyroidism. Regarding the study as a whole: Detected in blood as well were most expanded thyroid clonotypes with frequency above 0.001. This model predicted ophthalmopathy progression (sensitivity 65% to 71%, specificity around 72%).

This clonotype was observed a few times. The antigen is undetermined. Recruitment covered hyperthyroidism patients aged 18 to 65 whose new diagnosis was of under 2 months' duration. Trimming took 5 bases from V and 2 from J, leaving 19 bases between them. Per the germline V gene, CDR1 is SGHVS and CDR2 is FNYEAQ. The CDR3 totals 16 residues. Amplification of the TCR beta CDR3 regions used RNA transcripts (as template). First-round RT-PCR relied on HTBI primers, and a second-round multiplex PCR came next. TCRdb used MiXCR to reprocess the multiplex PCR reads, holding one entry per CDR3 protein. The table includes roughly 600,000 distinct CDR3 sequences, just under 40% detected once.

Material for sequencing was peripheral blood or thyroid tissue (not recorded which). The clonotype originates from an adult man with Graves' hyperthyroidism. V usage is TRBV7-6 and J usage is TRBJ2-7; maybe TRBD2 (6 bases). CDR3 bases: TGTGCCAGCAGCCAAGATCTGGAGGGCTTCCCCTACGAGCAGTACTTC. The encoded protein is CASSQDLEGFPYEQYF.